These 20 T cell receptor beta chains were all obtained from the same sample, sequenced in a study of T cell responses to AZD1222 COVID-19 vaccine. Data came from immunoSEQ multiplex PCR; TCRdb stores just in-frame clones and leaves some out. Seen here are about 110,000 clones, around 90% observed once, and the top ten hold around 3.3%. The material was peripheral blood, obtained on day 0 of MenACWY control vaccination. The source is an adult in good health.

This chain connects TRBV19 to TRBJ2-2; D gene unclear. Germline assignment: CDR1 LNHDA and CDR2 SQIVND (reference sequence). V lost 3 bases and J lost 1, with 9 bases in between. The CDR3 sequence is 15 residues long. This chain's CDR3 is CASSMGLLNTGELFF. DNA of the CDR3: TGTGCCAGTAGTATGGGGTTACTGAACACCGGGGAGCTGTTTTTT.

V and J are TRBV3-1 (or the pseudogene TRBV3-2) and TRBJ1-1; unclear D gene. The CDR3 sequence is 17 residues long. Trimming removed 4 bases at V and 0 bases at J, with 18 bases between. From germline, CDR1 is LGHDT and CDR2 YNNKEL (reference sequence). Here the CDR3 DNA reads TGTGCCAGCAGCCCGACCAAGGCCTATAGAATGAACACTGAAGCTTTCTTT. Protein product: CASSPTKAYRMNTEAFF.

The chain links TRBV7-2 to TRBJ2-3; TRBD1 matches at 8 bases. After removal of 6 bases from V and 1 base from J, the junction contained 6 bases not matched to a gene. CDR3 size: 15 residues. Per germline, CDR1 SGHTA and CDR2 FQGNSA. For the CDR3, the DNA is TGTGCCAGCAGGCCGGACAGGGCTGGCACAGATACGCAGTATTTT. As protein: CASRPDRAGTDTQYF.

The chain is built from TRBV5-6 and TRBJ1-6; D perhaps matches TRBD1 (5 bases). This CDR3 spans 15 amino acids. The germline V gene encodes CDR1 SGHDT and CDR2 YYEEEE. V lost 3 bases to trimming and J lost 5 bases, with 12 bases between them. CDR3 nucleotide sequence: TGTGCCAGCAGCTCCTTAGACAGAAATAATTCACCCCTCCACTTT. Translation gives CASSSLDRNNSPLHF.

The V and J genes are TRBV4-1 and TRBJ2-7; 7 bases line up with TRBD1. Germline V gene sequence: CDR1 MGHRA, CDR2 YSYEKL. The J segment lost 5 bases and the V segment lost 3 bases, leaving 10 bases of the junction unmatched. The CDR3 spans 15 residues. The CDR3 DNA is TGCGCCAGCAGCCACCCGGGACAGCGATCGGACGAGCAGTACTTC. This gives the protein CASSHPGQRSDEQYF.

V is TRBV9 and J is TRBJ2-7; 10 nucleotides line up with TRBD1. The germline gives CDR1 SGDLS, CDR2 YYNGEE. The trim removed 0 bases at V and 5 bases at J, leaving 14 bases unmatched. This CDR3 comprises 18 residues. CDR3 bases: TGTGCCAGCAGCGTAGGGTTTAGCGGGACAGGGGTACCCCACGAGCAGTACTTC. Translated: CASSVGFSGTGVPHEQYF.

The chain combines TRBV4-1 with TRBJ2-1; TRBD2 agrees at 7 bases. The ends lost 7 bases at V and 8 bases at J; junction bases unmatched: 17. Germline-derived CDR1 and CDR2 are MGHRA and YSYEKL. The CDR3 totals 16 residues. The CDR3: CASTPRDYPAPHEQFF. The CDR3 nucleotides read TGCGCCAGCACCCCCAGGGACTACCCTGCCCCCCATGAGCAGTTCTTC.

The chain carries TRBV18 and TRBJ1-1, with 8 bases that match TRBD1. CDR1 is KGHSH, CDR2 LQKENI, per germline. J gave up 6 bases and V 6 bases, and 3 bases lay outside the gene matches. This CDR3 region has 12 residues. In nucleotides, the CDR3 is TGTGCCAGCTCGGCCAGGGGGCCTGAAGCTTTCTTT. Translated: CASSARGPEAFF.

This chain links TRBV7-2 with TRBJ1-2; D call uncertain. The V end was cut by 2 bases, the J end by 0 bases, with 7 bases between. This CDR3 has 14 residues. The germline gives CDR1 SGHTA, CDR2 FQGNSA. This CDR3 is CASSLSRANYGYTF. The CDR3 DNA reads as TGTGCCAGCAGCTTAAGCCGGGCTAACTATGGCTACACCTTC.

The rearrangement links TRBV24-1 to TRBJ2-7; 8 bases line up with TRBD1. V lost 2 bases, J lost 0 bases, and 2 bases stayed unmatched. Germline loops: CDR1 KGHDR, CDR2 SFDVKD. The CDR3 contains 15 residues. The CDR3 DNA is TGTGCCACCAGTGATTCCGGGACAGGCTCCTACGAGCAGTACTTC. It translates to CATSDSGTGSYEQYF.

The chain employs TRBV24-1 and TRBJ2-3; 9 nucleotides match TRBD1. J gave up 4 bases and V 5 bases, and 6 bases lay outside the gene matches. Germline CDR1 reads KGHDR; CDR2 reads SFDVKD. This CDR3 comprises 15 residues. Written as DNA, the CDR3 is TGTGCCACCAGTGCCCCGAGGACAGGGGCAGATACGCAGTATTTT. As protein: CATSAPRTGADTQYF.

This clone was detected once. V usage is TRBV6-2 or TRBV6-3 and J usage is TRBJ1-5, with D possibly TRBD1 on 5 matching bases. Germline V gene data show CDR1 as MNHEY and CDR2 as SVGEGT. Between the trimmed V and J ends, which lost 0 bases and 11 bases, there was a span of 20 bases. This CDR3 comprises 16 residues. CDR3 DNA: TGTGCCAGCAGTTACTCGACTGCGGGTGGGGGATTTTCCCAGCATTTT. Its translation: CASSYSTAGGGFSQHF.

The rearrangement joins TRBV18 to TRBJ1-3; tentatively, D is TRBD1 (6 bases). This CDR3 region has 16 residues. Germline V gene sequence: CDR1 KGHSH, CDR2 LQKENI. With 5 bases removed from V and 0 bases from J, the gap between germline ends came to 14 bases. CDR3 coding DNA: TGTGCCAGCTCATCAGTCCCCAGGGGCTCTGGAAACACCATATATTTT. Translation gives CASSSVPRGSGNTIYF.

The CDR3: CASSQKGNSPLHF. In DNA form, the CDR3 reads TGTGCCAGCAGCCAAAAGGGGAATTCACCCCTCCACTTT. This chain links TRBV3-1 (or the pseudogene TRBV3-2) with TRBJ1-6, with a weak D call TRBD1 (5 bases). This CDR3 comprises 13 residues. Germline-derived CDR1 and CDR2 are LGHDT and YNNKEL (reference sequence). V was pared by 2 bases and J by 7 bases, with 6 bases between.

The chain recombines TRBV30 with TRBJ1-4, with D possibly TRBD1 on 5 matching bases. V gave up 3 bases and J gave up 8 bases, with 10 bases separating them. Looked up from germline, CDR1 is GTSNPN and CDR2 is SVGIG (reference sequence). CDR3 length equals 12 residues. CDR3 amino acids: CAWSGTYEKLFF. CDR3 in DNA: TGTGCCTGGAGCGGGACCTACGAAAAACTGTTTTTT.

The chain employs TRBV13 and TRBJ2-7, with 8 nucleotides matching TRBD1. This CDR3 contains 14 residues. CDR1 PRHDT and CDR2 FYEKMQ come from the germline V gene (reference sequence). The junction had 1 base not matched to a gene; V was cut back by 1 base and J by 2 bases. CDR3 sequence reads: CASSLEGQAYEQYF. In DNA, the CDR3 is TGTGCCAGCAGCTTAGAGGGACAGGCCTACGAGCAGTACTTC. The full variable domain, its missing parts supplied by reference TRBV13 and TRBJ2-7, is AAGVIQSPRHLIKEKRETATLKCYPIPRHDTVYWYQQGPGQDPQFLISFYEKMQSDKGSIPDRFSAQQFSDYHSELNMSSLELGDSALYFCASSLEGQAYEQYFGPGTRLTVT.

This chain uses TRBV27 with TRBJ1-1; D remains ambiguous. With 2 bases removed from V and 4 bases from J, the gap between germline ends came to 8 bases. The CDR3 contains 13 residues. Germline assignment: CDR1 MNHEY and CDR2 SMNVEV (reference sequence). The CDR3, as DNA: TGTGCCAGCAGTTTAGAACACCGCACTGAAGCTTTCTTT. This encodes CASSLEHRTEAFF.

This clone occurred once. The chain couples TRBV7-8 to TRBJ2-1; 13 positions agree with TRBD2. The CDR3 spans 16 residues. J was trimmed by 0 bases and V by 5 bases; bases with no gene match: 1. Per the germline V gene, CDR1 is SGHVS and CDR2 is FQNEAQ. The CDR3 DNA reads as TGTGCCAGCAGCCGGACTAGCGGGGGCTCCTACAATGAGCAGTTCTTC. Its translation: CASSRTSGGSYNEQFF. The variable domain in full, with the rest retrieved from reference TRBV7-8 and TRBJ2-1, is GAGVSQSPRYKVAKRGQDVALRCDPISGHVSLFWYQQALGQGPEFLTYFQNEAQLDKSGLPSDRFFAERPEGSVSTLKIQRTQQEDSAVYLCASSRTSGGSYNEQFFGPGTRLTVL.

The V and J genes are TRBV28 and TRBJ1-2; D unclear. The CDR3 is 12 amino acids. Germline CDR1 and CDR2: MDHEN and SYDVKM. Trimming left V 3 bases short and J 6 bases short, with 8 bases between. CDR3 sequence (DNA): TGTGCCAGCAGTTTTGCGGGCGATGGCTACACCTTC. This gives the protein CASSFAGDGYTF.

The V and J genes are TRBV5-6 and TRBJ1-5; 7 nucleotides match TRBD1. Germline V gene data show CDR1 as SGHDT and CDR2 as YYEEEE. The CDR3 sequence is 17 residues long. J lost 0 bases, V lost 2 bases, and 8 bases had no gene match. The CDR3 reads CASSFRQGVSSNQPQHF. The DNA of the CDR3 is TGTGCCAGCAGCTTCCGACAGGGAGTGTCTAGCAATCAGCCCCAGCATTTT.